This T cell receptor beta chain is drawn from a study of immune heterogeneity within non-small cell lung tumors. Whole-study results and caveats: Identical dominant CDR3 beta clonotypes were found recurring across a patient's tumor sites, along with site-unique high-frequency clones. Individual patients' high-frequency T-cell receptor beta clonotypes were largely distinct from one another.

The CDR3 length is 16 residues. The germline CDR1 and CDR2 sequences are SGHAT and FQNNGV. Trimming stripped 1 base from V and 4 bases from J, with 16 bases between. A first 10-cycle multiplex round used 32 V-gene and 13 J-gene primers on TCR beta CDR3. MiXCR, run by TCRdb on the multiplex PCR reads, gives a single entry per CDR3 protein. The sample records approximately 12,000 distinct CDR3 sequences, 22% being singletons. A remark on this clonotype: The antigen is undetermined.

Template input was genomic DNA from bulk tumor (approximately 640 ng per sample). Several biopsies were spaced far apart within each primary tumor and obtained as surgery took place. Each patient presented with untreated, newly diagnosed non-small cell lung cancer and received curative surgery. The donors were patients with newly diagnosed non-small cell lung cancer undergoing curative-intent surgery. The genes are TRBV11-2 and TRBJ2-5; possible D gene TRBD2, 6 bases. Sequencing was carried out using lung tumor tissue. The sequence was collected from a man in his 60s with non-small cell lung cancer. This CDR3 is CASSLGLDSGRETQYF. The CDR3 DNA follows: TGTGCCAGCAGCTTAGGACTGGATAGCGGCCGAGAGACCCAGTACTTC.